This section outlines one T cell receptor beta chain sequence together with its context. The sample is drawn from a study of T cells in localized non-small cell lung cancer. Profiled with immunoSEQ multiplex PCR; TCRdb holds only in-frame clones, not every one. Of tens of thousands of clones in the sample, 90% were seen once. Source: peripheral blood, taken before any cancer treatment. This sequence originates from a man between 40 and 75 years old with stage I lung adenocarcinoma.

In nucleotides, the CDR3 is TGTGCCAGCAGCTTAGAGCCCTCTGGAAACACCATATATTTT. Encoded protein: CASSLEPSGNTIYF. The chain uses TRBV11-2 and TRBJ1-3; unclear D gene. The CDR3 has 14 residues. Trimming pared 0 bases from V and 0 bases from J, leaving 3 bases between. The germline gives CDR1 SGHAT, CDR2 FQNNGV.